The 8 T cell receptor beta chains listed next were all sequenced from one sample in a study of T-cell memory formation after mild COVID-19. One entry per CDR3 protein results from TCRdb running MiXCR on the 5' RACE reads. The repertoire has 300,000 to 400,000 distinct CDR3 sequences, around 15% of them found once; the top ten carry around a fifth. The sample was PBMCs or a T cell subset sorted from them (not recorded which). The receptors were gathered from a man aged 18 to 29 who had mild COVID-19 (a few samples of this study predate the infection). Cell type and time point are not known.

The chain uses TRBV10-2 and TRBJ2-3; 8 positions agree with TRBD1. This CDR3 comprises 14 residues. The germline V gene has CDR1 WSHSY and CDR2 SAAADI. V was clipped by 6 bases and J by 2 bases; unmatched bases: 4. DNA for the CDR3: TGCGCCAGCAGGCGACAGGGGCCCACAGATACGCAGTATTTT. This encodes CASRRQGPTDTQYF.

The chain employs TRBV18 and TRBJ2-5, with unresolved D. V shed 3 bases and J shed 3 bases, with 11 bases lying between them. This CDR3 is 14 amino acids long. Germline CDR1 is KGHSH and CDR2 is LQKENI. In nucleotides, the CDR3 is TGTGCCAGCTCACCCCAATCAGGAGAAGAGACCCAGTACTTC. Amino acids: CASSPQSGEETQYF.

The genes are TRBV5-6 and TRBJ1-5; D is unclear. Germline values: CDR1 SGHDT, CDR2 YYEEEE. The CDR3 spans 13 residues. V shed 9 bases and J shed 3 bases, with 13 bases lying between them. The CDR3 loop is CATSPSPNQPQHF. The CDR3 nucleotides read TGTGCCACCTCTCCCAGCCCCAATCAGCCCCAGCATTTT.

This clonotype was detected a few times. As DNA, the CDR3 is TGTGCCAGCAGCTGGCGCCTAGCGGGCCCAGATACGCAGTATTTT. This codes for CASSWRLAGPDTQYF. J is TRBJ2-3 and V is TRBV7-2; 8 bases fit TRBD2. CDR1 and CDR2 (germline): SGHTA, FQGNSA. With V trimmed by 4 bases and J by 4 bases, 7 bases remained unmatched. The CDR3 extends over 15 amino acids.

The CDR3 DNA reads as TGTGCCACCAGCAGAGTGTCCACAGGCCGGCTCTACAATGAGCAGTTCTTC. Translation: CATSRVSTGRLYNEQFF. This chain joins TRBV15 and TRBJ2-1, with D tentatively TRBD1 (5 bases). The CDR3 runs 17 residues. Germline assignment: CDR1 LNHNV and CDR2 YYDKDF (reference sequence). Deletions cut 1 base from V and 3 bases from J, with 16 bases between.

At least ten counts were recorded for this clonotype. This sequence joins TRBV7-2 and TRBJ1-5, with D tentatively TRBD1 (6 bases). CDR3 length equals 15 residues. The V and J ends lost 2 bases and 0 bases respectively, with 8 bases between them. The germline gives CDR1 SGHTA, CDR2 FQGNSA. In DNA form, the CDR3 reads TGTGCCAGCAGCTTAAGGGGGTATAGCAATCAGCCCCAGCATTTT. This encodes CASSLRGYSNQPQHF.

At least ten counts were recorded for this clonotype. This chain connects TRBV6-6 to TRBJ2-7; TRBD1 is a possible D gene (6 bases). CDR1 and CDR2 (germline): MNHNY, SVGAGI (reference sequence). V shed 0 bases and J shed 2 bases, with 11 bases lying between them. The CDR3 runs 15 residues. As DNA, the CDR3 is TGTGCCAGCAGTTACTCGAGGACAGCGGCCTACGAGCAGTACTTC. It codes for CASSYSRTAAYEQYF.

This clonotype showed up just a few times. The CDR3 spells CATLLGGGYGYTF. DNA of the CDR3: TGTGCCACCCTTCTTGGGGGCGGCTATGGCTACACCTTC. V usage is TRBV7-9 and J usage is TRBJ1-2, with D perhaps matching TRBD1 (6 bases). V lost 10 bases and J 4 bases, leaving 16 bases between the germline ends. CDR3 length: 13 residues. Germline CDR1 and CDR2: SEHNR and FQNEAQ (reference sequence).